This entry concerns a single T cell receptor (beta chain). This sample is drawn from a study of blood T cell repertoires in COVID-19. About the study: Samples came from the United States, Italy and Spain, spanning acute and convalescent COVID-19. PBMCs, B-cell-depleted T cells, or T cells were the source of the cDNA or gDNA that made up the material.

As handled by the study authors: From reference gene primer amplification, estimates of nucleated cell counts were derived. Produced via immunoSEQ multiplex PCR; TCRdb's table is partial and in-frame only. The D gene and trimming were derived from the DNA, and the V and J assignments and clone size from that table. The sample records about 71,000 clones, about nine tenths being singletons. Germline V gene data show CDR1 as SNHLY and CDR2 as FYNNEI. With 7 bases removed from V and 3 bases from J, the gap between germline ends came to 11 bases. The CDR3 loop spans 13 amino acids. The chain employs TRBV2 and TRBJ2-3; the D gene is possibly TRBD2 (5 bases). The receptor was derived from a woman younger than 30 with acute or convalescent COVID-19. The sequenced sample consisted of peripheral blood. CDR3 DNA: TGTGCCAGCACCTACGGACTGACAGATACGCAGTATTTT. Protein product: CASTYGLTDTQYF.